The next 5 T cell receptor beta chains were all read from a single sample in a study of vaccination effects on CD4 cells after COVID-19. Their antigens are not known. Some clones are missing from TCRdb's copy, which holds only in-frame ones; the method was immunoSEQ multiplex PCR. The sample has tens of thousands of clones; around 69% are singletons. After less than 11 days in culture, the CD4+ T cells were isolated. Vaccination of participants consisted of two doses of either the BNT162b2 or mRNA-1273 vaccine. This material consisted of CD4+ T cells from PBMCs cultured without peptide, taken after COVID-19 vaccination. Every receptor here comes from a human donor who received a COVID-19 vaccine.

This chain uses TRBV10-1 with TRBJ1-5; TRBD1 aligns across 7 bases. Trimming took 8 bases from V and 1 from J; bases not matched to a gene: 8. This CDR3 comprises 15 residues. The germline gives CDR1 WNHNN, CDR2 SYGVQD (reference sequence). The CDR3 reads CASGRQGPSNQPQHF. As DNA, the CDR3 is TGCGCCAGCGGTAGACAGGGACCAAGCAATCAGCCCCAGCATTTT.

The chain joins TRBV6-2 or TRBV6-3 to TRBJ1-2; a weak D match, TRBD1 (5 bases). This CDR3 comprises 15 residues. Trimming took 6 bases from V and 2 from J, leaving 16 bases between them. In germline, CDR1 is MNHEY, CDR2 SVGEGT. In DNA, the CDR3 is TGTGCCAGCAGCCTTGGGGGGAGTGGAAACTATGGCTACACCTTC. Its protein is CASSLGGSGNYGYTF.

The sample holds a few counts of this clone. The J gene is TRBJ1-5, the V gene TRBV6-5; D is undetermined. V lost 6 bases and J 0 bases, leaving 9 bases between the germline ends. Germline CDR1 MNHEY, CDR2 SVGAGI. This CDR3 is 14 amino acids long. CDR3 sequence: CASRMDGSNQPQHF. The CDR3 bases are TGTGCCAGCAGGATGGACGGTAGCAATCAGCCCCAGCATTTT.

The chain combines TRBV5-1 with TRBJ2-6; TRBD2 matches 8 bases. This CDR3 is built from 17 residues. The junction had 6 bases not matched to a gene; V was cut back by 4 bases and J by 0 bases. CDR1 and CDR2 (germline): SGHRS, YFSETQ. The CDR3 reads CASSLFSGDSGANVLTF. In DNA, the CDR3 is TGCGCCAGCAGCCTCTTTAGCGGGGACTCTGGGGCCAACGTCCTGACTTTC.

The rearrangement links TRBV24-1 to TRBJ1-1; 7 bases are shared with TRBD1. The CDR3 loop spans 15 amino acids. V shed 2 bases and J 1 base; nucleotides not matched to a gene: 3. The germline V gene has CDR1 KGHDR and CDR2 SFDVKD. CDR3: CATSDSRTGNTEAFF. In nucleotides, the CDR3 is TGTGCCACCAGTGATTCCCGGACAGGGAACACTGAAGCTTTCTTT.